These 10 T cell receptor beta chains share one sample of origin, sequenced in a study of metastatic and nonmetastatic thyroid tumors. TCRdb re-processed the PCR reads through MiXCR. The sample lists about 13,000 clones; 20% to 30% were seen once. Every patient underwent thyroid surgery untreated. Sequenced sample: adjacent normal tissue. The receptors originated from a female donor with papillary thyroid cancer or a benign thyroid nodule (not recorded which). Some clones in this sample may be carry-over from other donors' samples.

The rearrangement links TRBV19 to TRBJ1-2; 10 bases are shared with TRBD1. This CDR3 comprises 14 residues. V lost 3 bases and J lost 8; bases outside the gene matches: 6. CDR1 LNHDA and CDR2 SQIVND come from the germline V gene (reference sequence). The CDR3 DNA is TGTGCCAGTAGTATCCGACAGGGGGCTGAGGGCTACACCTTC. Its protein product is CASSIRQGAEGYTF.

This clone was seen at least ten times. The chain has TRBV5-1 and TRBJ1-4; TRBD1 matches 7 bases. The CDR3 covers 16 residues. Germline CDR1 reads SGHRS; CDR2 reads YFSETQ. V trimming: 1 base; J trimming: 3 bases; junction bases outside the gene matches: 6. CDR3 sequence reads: CASSLNRGKANEKLFF. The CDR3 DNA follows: TGCGCCAGCAGCTTGAACAGGGGAAAGGCTAATGAAAAACTGTTTTTT.

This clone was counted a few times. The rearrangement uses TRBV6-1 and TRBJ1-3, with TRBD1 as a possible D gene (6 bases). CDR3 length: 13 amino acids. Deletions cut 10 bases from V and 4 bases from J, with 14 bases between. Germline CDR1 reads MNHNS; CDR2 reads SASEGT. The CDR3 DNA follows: TGTGCCACCTTTACAGGGATCGGAAACACCATATATTTT. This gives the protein CATFTGIGNTIYF.

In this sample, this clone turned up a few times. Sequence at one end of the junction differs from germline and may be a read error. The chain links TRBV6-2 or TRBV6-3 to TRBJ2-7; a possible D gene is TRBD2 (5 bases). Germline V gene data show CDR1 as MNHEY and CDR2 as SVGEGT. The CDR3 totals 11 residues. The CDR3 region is CASSFDYKQYF. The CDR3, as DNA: TGTGCCAGCAGTTTCGACTACAAGCAGTACTTC.

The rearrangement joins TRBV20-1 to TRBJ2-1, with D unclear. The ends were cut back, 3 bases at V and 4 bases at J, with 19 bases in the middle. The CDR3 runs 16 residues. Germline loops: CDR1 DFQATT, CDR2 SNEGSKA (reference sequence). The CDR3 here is CSARGPVLVSYNEQFF. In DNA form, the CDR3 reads TGCAGTGCTAGGGGCCCGGTACTCGTGTCTTACAATGAGCAGTTCTTC.

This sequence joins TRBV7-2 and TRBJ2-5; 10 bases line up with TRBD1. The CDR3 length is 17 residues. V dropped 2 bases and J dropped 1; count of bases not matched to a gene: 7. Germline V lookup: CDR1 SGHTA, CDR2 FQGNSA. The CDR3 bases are TGTGCCAGCAGCTTAAGGAGGACAGGGGGGGGCCAAGAGACCCAGTACTTC. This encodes CASSLRRTGGGQETQYF.

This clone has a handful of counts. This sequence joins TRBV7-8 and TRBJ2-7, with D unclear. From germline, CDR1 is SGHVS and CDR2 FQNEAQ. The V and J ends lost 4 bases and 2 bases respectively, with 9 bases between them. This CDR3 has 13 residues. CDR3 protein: CASSSLGAYEQYF. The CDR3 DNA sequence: TGTGCCAGCAGCTCCCTTGGGGCCTACGAGCAGTACTTC.

CDR3 in DNA: TGTGCCAGCAGTGGGCCATTCACAGATACGCAGTATTTT. This encodes CASSGPFTDTQYF. This chain joins TRBV2 and TRBJ2-3; D not certain. CDR3 length: 13 amino acids. Trimming cost V 4 bases and J 2 bases, with 7 bases left between them. CDR1 SNHLY and CDR2 FYNNEI come from the germline V gene.

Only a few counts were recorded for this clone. This CDR3 is CASSIKPGELFF. The CDR3 DNA reads as TGTGCCAGTAGTATCAAGCCCGGGGAGCTGTTTTTT. This sequence joins TRBV19 and TRBJ2-2; D uncertain. There are 12 residues in the CDR3. CDR1 and CDR2 from the germline V gene are LNHDA and SQIVND (reference sequence). V shed 3 bases and J shed 6 bases, with 5 bases lying between them.

The CDR3 reads CASSLGRGYEQYV. CDR3 DNA sequence: TGTGCCAGCAGCTTAGGCCGGGGGTACGAGCAGTACGTC. This chain joins TRBV11-2 and TRBJ2-7, with D maybe TRBD2 (6 bases). The V gene's germline CDR1 is SGHAT and CDR2 FQNNGV. V was clipped by 1 base and J by 4 bases, with 8 bases between them. There are 13 residues in the CDR3.